This T cell receptor (beta chain) was captured by sequencing in a study of vaccination and CD4 T cells after COVID-19. Between the trimmed V and J ends, which lost 9 bases and 5 bases, there was a span of 10 bases. The CDR3 contains 11 residues. Germline V gene data show CDR1 as SNHLY and CDR2 as FYNNEI. Treatment denoted: approximately 9-day PBMC culture with coronavirus spike peptide pools or control peptides (ViraFEST assay). Details on this clonotype: The antigen is unknown.

The Oncomine TCR Beta short-read assay sequenced DNA from cultured CD4+ T cells. TCRdb ran MiXCR on the PCR reads and lists one entry per CDR3 protein. Among around 14,000 distinct CDR3 sequences, roughly 27% were seen once, and the ten largest hold 15% to 20%. The receptor was isolated from a human donor who received a COVID-19 vaccine. The input for sequencing was CD4+ T cells from blood, cultured in vitro, taken before SARS-CoV-2 vaccination. J is TRBJ1-1 and V is TRBV2, with a weak D call TRBD1 (5 bases). The CDR3 DNA follows: TGTGCCAGGAAGGACAAGACTGAAGCTTTCTTT. Translation: CARKDKTEAFF. The full variable domain, with the rest looked up from reference TRBV2 and TRBJ1-1, is EPEVTQTPSHQVTQMGQEVILRCVPISNHLYFYWYRQILGQKVEFLVSFYNNEISEKSEIFDDQFSVERPDGSNFTLKIRSTKLEDSAMYFCARKDKTEAFFGQGTRLTVV.